These T cell receptor beta chains were read from a single sample in a study of OX40 agonist ivuxolimab in advanced cancers. Generated by immunoSEQ multiplex PCR, the TCRdb table keeps only in-frame clones and is missing some. This table holds approximately 50,000 clones, 84% found once. The sample consisted of CD4+ or CD8+ T cells sorted from blood, taken in a trial of the OX40 agonist ivuxolimab. The source of these receptors is an adult with an advanced solid tumor such as melanoma, head and neck, liver or kidney cancer. Each CDR3 is given with its conserved first and last residue. A D gene is named only where the DNA matches it firmly. Size tells how often a clone was seen (once, few, many) or the class of an expanded clone, and some rows leave it out.

v_gene	d_gene	j_gene	abundance	CDR3nt	CDR3aa
TRBV18	TRBD2	TRBJ2-7	.	TGTGCCAGCTCTGGCGGGAGTGACGAGCAGTACTTC	CASSGGSDEQYF
TRBV29-1	TRBD2	TRBJ2-5	.	TGCAGCGTTGCGAGAACTAGCGGGGCGGCCTACCAAGAGACCCAGTACTTC	CSVARTSGAAYQETQYF
TRBV10-3	TRBD1	TRBJ2-6	few	TGTGCCATACCAGGGGGCGCCTTAACTGGGGCCAACGTCCTGACTTTC	CAIPGGALTGANVLTF
TRBV5-1	.	TRBJ2-4	.	TGCGCCAGCAGCTTGGACGGTCACATTCAGTACTTC	CASSLDGHIQYF
TRBV4-1	.	TRBJ2-2	.	TGCGCCAGCAGCCAAAGAGGGGGTCTTGACACCGGGGAGCTGTTTTTT	CASSQRGGLDTGELFF
TRBV5-1	TRBD2	TRBJ2-3	.	TGCGCCAGCAGCTTAGCGGGAAGCACAGATACGCAGTATTTT	CASSLAGSTDTQYF
TRBV27	TRBD1	TRBJ1-1	once	TGTGCCAGCAGTTTATCTCAACAGGGGGGGAACACTGAAGCTTTCTTT	CASSLSQQGGNTEAFF
TRBV10-3	.	TRBJ1-1	.	TGTGCCATCAGTGAGAGGCAGGGGATGGGCACTGAAGCTTTCTTT	CAISERQGMGTEAFF
TRBV30	.	TRBJ2-3	few	TGTGCCTGGAGCCCAGTCCAGGCCGCTACGCAGTATTTT	CAWSPVQAATQYF
TRBV4-3	TRBD2	TRBJ2-7	.	TGCGCCAGCAGCCAACGGACTAGCGGGGGCTACGAGCAGTACTTC	CASSQRTSGGYEQYF
TRBV9	.	TRBJ2-1	.	TGTGCCAGCCAGAGGGGCGGCTACAATGAGCAGTTCTTC	CASQRGGYNEQFF
TRBV6-8	TRBD1	TRBJ1-5	.	TGTGCCAGCAGTCGCTTTCCAGGGGGGGGCAATCAGCCCCAGCATTTT	CASSRFPGGGNQPQHF
TRBV11-2	.	TRBJ2-3	.	TGTGCCAGCAGCAAGGGGATAGATACGCAGTATTTT	CASSKGIDTQYF
TRBV14	.	TRBJ1-1	.	TGTGCCAGCAGCCAAGATCCAGGTGTCCTCACTGAAGCTTTCTTT	CASSQDPGVLTEAFF
TRBV7-2	.	TRBJ2-5	.	TGTGCCAGCAGCATAGGACCGCGGTACCAAGAGACCCAGTACTTC	CASSIGPRYQETQYF
TRBV7-8	.	TRBJ1-4	few	TGTGCCAGCAGCTCCGGAGGCAGCGGAGAAAAACTGTTTTTT	CASSSGGSGEKLFF
TRBV7-8	TRBD1	TRBJ2-1	.	TGTGCCAGCAGCTTAGCCGGACAGGCCTACAATGAGCAGTTCTTC	CASSLAGQAYNEQFF
TRBV5-4	TRBD1	TRBJ1-2	.	TGTGCCAGCAGTCCCACCGGGACAGGGGGAGATGGCTACACCTTC	CASSPTGTGGDGYTF
TRBV15	.	TRBJ2-3	.	TGTGCCACCAGCAGAGACGAGGGTCTGGCAGATACGCAGTATTTT	CATSRDEGLADTQYF
TRBV2	TRBD2	TRBJ2-2	.	TGTGCCAGCGGGGCTAGCGGGAGGGCCGTTACCGGGGAGCTGTTTTTT	CASGASGRAVTGELFF
TRBV5-3	.	TRBJ2-1	few	TGTGCCAGAAGCATGAGGACGACTCGCAATGAGCAGTTCTTC	CARSMRTTRNEQFF
TRBV15	TRBD1	TRBJ1-2	.	TGTGCCACCAGCCCTATGGGACAGGGGGCTGACTATGGCTACACCTTC	CATSPMGQGADYGYTF